Sequencing of this T cell receptor (beta chain) was carried out in a study of blood T cell repertoires in COVID-19 (dated by TCRdb to about 2020). Regarding the research as a whole: Collaborator samples came from the United States, Italy and Spain and covered acute and convalescent phases of COVID-19. The prospective study material was composed of cDNA or gDNA derived from T cells, B-cell-depleted T cells, or PBMCs. Subjects who had been exposed to COVID-19, were actively infected with it, or had recovered from it provided the deeply sampled blood TCRbeta repertoires that made up the dataset. The repertoires were made available in a free public database intended to serve as a resource for research on the immune response to SARS-CoV-2. The samples were drawn from two sources: the first 160 participants of the ongoing ImmuneRACE study, and over 950 subjects contributed by 6 global collaborators. The sample metadata nearly always contained a de-identified subject ID, COVID-19 status, age in years and sex. Where available, HLA class I and class II types were obtained from metadata supplied by the sample provider rather than from assay-based typing. Points the paper makes about the study in general: The amount of clinical and demographic metadata varied by source and participant and was provided uncurated.

As regards this clone: Its specific antigen is unknown. The input lacks base qualities; no much larger clone sits a single base away.

The cysteine opens and the phenylalanine closes a CDR3 of 16 amino acids. Here the CDR3 DNA is all that survives: 48 bases in frame from base 1. The germline V end is reduced by 3 bases and the J end by 8 bases; junction bases left unmatched: 14. The CDR1 and CDR2 encoded by the germline V gene are KGHSH and LQKENI. TCRbeta CDR3 regions were amplified from genomic DNA by means of the immunoSEQ Assay, a bias-controlled multiplex PCR. The published analysis was carried out like this. Nucleated cell counts per sample were estimated from amplification of reference gene primers within the assay. To quantify the absolute abundance of each unique TCRbeta CDR3 rearrangement, sequence reads were collapsed and filtered. For each sample, productive Simpson clonality was calculated as the square root of Simpson's diversity index over productive rearrangements. Held by TCRdb, this immuneACCESS table contains in-frame sequences only and omits some clones. Under half of the omission traces to an unresolved V gene where checked; the cause of the rest is unknown. V and J calls and clone size follow that table, whereas D and trimming were derived from the DNA. The sample data list roughly 250,000 clones, and around 83% of these were observed just once. The ten largest clones capture more than 6.5% of the sample.

Whole blood was collected in K2EDTA tubes by collaborating institutions according to the institutions' own protocols. Collaborator samples were shipped for TCRbeta analysis as frozen whole blood, isolated PBMCs, or DNA extracted from either sample type. The clonotype originates from a man in his forties with active or convalescent COVID-19. Material for sequencing was peripheral blood. The rearranged segments are TRBV18 and TRBJ1-2, with 8 middle bases fitting TRBD1. The CDR3 reads CASSPPNGQGAPGYTF. The bases are TGTGCCAGCTCACCCCCGAATGGCCAGGGGGCGCCCGGCTACACCTTC.